The source of this T cell receptor beta chain is a study of cytomegalovirus exposure and HLA in healthy donors. The donors were healthy bone marrow donors. The primer mix had 60 Vbeta and 13 Jbeta primers. This table comes from immunoSEQ multiplex PCR, and its TCRdb copy is limited to in-frame clones, with some not included. Of 200,000 to 250,000 clones listed, approximately 81% are singletons. This CDR3 has 13 amino acids. V lost 6 bases, J lost 6 bases, and 4 bases stayed unmatched. The germline CDR1 and CDR2 sequences are KGHSH and LQKENI. The receptor was derived from a man aged 25 to 40 in good health and CMV-seronegative. The V call is TRBV18, the J call TRBJ2-7, with 11 bases aligning to TRBD1. Input material: PBMCs. The CDR3: CASSRGTGGEQYF. The CDR3 nucleotides read TGTGCCAGCTCCCGCGGGACAGGGGGCGAGCAGTACTTC.